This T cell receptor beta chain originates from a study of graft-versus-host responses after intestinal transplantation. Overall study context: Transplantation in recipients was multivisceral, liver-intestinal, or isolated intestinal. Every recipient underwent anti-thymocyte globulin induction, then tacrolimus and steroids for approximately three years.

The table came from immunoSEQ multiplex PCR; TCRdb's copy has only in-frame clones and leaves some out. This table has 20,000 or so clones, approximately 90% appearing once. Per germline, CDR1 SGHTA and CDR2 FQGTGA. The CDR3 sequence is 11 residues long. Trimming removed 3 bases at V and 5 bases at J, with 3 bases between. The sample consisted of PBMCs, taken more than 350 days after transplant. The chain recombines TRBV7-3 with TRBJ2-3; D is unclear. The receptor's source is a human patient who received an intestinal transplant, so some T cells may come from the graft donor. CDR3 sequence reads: CASSFGDTQYF. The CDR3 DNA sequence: TGTGCCAGCAGCTTTGGAGATACGCAGTATTTT.